Reported below is one T cell receptor (beta chain). Its matching antigen is unknown. Each single cDNA molecule received a unique molecular identifier. From the 5' RACE reads, TCRdb called clonotypes with MiXCR, one entry per CDR3 protein. The profile shows 30,000 to 40,000 distinct CDR3 sequences, approximately 6.9% of them singletons. Between the trimmed V and J ends, which lost 4 bases and 6 bases, there was a span of 9 bases. CDR3 length: 12 residues. Germline CDR1 is MNHEY and CDR2 is SMNVEV (reference sequence). This sample was taken from a study of early T cells in non-severe SARS-CoV-2 infection. Study conclusions and caveats: Database matching using VDJdb favored anti-spike CD8 responses, with private and CD4 specificities left missing.

The genes are TRBV27 and TRBJ1-2; the D is unclear. The receptor was isolated from an adult who was a healthcare worker with PCR-confirmed SARS-CoV-2 infection or an uninfected control (not recorded which). Sequencing used whole blood, obtained at baseline. CDR3: CASSSPLNGYTF. CDR3 in DNA: TGTGCCAGCAGTTCCCCCCTGAATGGCTACACCTTC.